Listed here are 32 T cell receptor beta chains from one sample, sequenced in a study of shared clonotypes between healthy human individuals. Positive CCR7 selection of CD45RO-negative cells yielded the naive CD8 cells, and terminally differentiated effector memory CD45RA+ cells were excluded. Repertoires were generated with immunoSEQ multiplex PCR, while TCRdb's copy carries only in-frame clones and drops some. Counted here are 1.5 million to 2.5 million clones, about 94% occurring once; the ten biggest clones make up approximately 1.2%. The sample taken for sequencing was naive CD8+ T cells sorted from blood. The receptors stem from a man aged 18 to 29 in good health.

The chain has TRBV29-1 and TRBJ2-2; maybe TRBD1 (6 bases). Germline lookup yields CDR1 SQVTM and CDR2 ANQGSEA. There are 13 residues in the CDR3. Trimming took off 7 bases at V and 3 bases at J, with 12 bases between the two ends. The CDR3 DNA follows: TGCAGCGCTCCGGACAGATACACCGGGGAGCTGTTTTTT. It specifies CSAPDRYTGELFF.

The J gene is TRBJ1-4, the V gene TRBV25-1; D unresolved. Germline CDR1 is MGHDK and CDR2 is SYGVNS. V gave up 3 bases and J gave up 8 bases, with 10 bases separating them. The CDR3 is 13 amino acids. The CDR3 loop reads CASSEQFGEKLFF. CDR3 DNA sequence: TGTGCCAGCAGTGAGCAGTTTGGGGAAAAACTGTTTTTT.

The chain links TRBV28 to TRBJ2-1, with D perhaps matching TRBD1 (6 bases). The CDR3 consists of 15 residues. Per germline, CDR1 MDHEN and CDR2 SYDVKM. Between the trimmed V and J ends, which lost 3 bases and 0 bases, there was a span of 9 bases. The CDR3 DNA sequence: TGTGCCAGCAGTTTGGGGGCTAGCTCCTACAATGAGCAGTTCTTC. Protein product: CASSLGASSYNEQFF.

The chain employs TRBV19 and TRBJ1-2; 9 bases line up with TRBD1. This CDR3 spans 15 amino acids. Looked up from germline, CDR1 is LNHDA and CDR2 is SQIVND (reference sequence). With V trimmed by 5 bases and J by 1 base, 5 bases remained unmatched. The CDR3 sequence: CASSGWTGDNYGYTF. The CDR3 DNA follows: TGTGCCAGTAGTGGTTGGACAGGGGATAACTATGGCTACACCTTC. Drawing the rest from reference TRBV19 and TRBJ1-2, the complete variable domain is DGGITQSPKYLFRKEGQNVTLSCEQNLNHDAMYWYRQDPGQGLRLIYYSQIVNDFQKGDIAEGYSVSREKKESFPLTVTSAQKNPTAFYLCASSGWTGDNYGYTFGSGTRLTVV.

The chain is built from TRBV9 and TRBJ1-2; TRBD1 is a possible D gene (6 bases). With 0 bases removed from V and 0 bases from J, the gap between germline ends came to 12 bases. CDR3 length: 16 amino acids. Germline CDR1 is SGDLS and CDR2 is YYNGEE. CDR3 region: CASSVDVGATNYGYTF. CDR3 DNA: TGTGCCAGCAGCGTAGATGTGGGGGCGACTAACTATGGCTACACCTTC.

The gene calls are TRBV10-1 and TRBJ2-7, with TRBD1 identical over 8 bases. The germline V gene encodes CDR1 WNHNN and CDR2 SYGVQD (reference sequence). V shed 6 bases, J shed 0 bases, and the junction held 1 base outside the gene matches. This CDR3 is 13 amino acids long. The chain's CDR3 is CASSQGASYEQYF. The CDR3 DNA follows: TGCGCCAGCAGCCAGGGGGCCTCCTACGAGCAGTACTTC.

This CDR3 is CASSSTTGADTQYF. CDR3 DNA sequence: TGTGCCAGCAGCTCAACCACCGGGGCGGATACGCAGTATTTT. This chain uses TRBV7-9 with TRBJ2-3, with D perhaps matching TRBD1 or TRBD2 (5 bases each). Germline lookup yields CDR1 SEHNR and CDR2 FQNEAQ (reference sequence). Trimming shortened V by 4 bases and J by 6 bases, and 14 bases separated the two germline ends. This CDR3 is built from 14 residues.

The chain's CDR3 is CASSVAGGEDHTF. For the CDR3, the DNA is TGTGCCAGCAGCGTAGCTGGAGGGGAGGATCACACCTTC. The rearrangement joins TRBV9 to TRBJ1-2; maybe TRBD1 (5 bases). Deletions cut 0 bases from V and 12 bases from J, with 15 bases between. The germline V gene encodes CDR1 SGDLS and CDR2 YYNGEE. This CDR3 has 13 amino acids.

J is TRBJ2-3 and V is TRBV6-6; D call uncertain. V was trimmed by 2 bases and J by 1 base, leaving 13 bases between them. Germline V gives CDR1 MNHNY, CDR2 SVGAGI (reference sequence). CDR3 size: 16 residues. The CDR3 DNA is TGTGCCAGCAGTTACCCAAGCGTCCTTGGCACAGATACGCAGTATTTT. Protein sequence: CASSYPSVLGTDTQYF.

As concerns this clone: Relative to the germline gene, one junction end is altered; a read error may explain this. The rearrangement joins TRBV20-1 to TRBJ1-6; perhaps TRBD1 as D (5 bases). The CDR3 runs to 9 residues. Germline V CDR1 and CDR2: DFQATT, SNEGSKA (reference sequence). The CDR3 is CSTRDPLHF. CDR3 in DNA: TGCAGTACTAGGGACCCCCTCCACTTT.

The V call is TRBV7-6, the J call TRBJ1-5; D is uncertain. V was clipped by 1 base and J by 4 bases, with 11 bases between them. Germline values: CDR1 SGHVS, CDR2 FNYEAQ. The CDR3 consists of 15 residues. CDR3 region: CASSLDFSPNQPQHF. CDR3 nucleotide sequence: TGTGCCAGCAGCTTAGACTTTAGCCCGAATCAGCCCCAGCATTTT.

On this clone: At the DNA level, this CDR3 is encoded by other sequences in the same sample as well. The chain's CDR3 is CASSLDRGPETQYF. CDR3 DNA sequence: TGTGCCAGCAGCTTAGACAGGGGGCCCGAGACCCAGTACTTC. V usage is TRBV5-4 and J usage is TRBJ2-5, with 10 bases that match TRBD1. CDR1 is SGHNT, CDR2 YYREEE, per germline (reference sequence). Losses at the gene ends were 2 bases for V and 5 bases for J; bases not matched to a gene: 3. The CDR3 is 14 residues long.

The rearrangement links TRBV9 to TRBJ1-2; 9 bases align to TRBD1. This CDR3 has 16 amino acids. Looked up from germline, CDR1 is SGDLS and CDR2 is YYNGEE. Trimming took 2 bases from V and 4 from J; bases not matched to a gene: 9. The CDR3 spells CASSVGTGGLFYGYTF. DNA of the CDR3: TGTGCCAGCAGCGTCGGTACAGGGGGCCTATTCTATGGCTACACCTTC.

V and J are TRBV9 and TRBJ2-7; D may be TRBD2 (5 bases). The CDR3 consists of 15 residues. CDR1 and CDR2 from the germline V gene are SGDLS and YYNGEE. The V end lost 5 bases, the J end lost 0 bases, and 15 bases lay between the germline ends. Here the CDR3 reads CASSQSGSLSYEQYF. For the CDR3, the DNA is TGTGCCAGCAGTCAAAGTGGGAGCCTCTCCTACGAGCAGTACTTC.

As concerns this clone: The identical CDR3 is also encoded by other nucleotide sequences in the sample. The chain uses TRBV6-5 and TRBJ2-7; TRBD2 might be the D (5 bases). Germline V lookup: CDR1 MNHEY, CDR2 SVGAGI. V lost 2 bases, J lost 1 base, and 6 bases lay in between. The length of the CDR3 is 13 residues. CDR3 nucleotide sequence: TGTGCCAGCAGTTACCGGACTTCCTACGAGCAGTACTTC. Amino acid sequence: CASSYRTSYEQYF.

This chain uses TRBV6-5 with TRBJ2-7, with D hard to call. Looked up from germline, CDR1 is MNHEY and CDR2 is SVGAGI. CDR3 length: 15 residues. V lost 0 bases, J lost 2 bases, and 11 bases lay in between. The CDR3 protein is CASSYSPFEPYEQYF. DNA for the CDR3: TGTGCCAGCAGTTACTCCCCCTTTGAGCCCTACGAGCAGTACTTC.

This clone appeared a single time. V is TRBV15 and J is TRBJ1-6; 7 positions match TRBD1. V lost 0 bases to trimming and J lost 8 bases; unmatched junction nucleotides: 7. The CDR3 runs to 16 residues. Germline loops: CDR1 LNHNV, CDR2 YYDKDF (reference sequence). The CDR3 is CATSRDPTTGDSPLHF. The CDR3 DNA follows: TGTGCCACCAGCAGAGATCCCACAACAGGGGATTCACCCCTCCACTTT.

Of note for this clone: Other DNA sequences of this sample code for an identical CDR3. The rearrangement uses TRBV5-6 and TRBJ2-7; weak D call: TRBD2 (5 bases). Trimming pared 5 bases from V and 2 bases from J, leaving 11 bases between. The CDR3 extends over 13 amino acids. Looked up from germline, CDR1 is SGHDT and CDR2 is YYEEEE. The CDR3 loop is CASSWTGPYEQYF. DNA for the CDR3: TGTGCCAGCAGTTGGACTGGCCCCTACGAGCAGTACTTC.

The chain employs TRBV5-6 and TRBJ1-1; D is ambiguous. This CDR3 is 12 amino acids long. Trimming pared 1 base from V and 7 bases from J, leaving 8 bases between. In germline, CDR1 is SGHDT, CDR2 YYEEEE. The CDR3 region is CASSLSGGEAFF. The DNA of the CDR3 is TGTGCCAGCAGCTTGTCCGGCGGTGAAGCTTTCTTT.

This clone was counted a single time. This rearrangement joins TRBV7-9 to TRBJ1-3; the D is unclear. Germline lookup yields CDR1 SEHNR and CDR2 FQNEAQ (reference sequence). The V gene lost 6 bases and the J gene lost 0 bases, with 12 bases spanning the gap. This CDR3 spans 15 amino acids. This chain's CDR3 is CASRGTVSSGNTIYF. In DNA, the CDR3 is TGTGCCAGCAGAGGAACGGTGAGCTCTGGAAACACCATATATTTT.

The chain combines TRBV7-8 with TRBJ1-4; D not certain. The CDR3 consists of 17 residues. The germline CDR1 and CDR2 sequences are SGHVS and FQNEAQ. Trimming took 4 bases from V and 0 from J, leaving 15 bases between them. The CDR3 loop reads CASSSESLVATNEKLFF. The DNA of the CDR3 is TGTGCCAGCAGCTCGGAAAGCCTTGTTGCAACTAATGAAAAACTGTTTTTT.

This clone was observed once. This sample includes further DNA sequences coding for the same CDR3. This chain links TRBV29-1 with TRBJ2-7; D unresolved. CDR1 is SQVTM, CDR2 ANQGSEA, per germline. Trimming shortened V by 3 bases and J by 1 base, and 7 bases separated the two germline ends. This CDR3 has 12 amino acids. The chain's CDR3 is CSVEKGSYEQYF. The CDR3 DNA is TGCAGCGTTGAGAAGGGTTCCTACGAGCAGTACTTC.

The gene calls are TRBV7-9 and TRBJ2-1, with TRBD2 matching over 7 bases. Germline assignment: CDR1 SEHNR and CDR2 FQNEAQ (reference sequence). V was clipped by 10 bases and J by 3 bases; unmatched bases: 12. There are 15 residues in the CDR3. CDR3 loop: CATSSPSGFYNEQFF. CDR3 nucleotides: TGTGCCACCTCCTCGCCTAGCGGCTTCTACAATGAGCAGTTCTTC.

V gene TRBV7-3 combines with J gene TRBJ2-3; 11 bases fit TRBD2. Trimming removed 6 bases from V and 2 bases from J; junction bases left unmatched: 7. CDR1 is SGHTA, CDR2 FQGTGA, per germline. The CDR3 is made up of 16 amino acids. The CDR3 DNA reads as TGTGCCAGCAGTCCCCTAGCGGGGGGCGCCACAGATACGCAGTATTTT. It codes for CASSPLAGGATDTQYF.

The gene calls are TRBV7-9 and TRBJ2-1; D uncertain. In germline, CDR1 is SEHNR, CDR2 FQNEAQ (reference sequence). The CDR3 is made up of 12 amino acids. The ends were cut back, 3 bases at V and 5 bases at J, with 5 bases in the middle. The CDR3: CASSLYNNEQFF. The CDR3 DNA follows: TGTGCCAGCAGCTTGTATAACAATGAGCAGTTCTTC.

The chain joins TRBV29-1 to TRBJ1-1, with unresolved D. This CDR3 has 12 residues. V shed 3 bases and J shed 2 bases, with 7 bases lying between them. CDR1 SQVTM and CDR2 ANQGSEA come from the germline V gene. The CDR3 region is CSVDSLNTEAFF. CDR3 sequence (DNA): TGCAGCGTTGACAGCTTAAACACTGAAGCTTTCTTT.

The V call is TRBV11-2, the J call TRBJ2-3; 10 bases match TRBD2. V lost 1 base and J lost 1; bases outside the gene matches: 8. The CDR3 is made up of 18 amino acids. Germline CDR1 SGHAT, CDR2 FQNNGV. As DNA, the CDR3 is TGTGCCAGCAGCTTAGTTCCTAGCGGGGGCTCCGGCACAGATACGCAGTATTTT. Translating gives CASSLVPSGGSGTDTQYF.

The CDR3 reads CASSTDLGQGGAFEKLFF. CDR3 nucleotides: TGCGCCAGCAGCACCGATTTGGGACAGGGCGGGGCATTTGAAAAACTGTTTTTT. The chain employs TRBV5-1 and TRBJ1-4, with TRBD1 matching over 9 bases. The junction had 17 bases not matched to a gene; V was cut back by 4 bases and J by 7 bases. CDR1 is SGHRS and CDR2 is YFSETQ in the germline V gene. The CDR3 contains 18 residues.

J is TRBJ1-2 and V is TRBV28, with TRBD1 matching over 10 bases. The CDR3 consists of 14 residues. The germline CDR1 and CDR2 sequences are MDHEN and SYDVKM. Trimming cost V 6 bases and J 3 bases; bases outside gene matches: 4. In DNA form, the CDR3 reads TGTGCCAGCAGACCTGGACAGGGGGACTATGGCTACACCTTC. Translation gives CASRPGQGDYGYTF.

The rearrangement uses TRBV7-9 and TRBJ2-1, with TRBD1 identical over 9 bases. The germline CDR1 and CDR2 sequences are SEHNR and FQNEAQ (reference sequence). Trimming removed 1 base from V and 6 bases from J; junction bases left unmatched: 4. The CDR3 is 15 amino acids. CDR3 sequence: CASSLEGQGTNEQFF. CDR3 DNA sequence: TGTGCCAGCAGCTTAGAGGGACAGGGCACCAATGAGCAGTTCTTC.

CDR3 region: CASSRSNSYNEQFF. In DNA, the CDR3 is TGTGCCAGCAGTCGGAGTAACTCCTACAATGAGCAGTTCTTC. This chain uses TRBV9 with TRBJ2-1, with unresolved D. Germline V gives CDR1 SGDLS, CDR2 YYNGEE. The V end lost 5 bases, the J end lost 0 bases, and 9 bases lay between the germline ends. The CDR3 covers 14 residues.

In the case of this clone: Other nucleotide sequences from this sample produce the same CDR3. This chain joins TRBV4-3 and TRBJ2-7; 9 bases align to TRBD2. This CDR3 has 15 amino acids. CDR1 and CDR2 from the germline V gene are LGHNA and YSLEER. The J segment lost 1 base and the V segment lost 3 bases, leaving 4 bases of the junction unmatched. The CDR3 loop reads CASSQGLAGSYEQYF. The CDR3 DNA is TGCGCCAGCAGCCAGGGACTAGCCGGATCCTACGAGCAGTACTTC.